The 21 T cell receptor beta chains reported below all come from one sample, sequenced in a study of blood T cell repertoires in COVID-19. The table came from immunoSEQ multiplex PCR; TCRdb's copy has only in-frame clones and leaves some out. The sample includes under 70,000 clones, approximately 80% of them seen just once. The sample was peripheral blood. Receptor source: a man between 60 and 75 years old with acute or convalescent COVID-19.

The DNA for the CDR3 is TGCGCCAGCAGCTTGGAGCCGGGGGGACTAGCGGGAGTGGGGCGCCAGTATTTT. Residues: CASSLEPGGLAGVGRQYF. This chain uses TRBV5-1 with TRBJ2-3, with 14 bases identical to TRBD2. CDR1 and CDR2 from the germline V gene are SGHRS and YFSETQ. With V trimmed by 0 bases and J by 12 bases, 15 bases remained unmatched. CDR3 length: 18 residues.

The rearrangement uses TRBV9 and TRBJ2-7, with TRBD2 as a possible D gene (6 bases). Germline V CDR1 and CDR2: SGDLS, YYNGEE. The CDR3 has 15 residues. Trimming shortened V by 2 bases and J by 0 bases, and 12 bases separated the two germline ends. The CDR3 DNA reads TGTGCCAGCAGCGTTGCCCGGGACTTCTCCTACGAGCAGTACTTC. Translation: CASSVARDFSYEQYF.

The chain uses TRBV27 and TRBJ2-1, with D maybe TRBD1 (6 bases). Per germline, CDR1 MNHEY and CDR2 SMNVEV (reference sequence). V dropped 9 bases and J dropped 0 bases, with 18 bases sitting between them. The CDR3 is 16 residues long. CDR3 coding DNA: TGTGCCAGTGCTCCCGACCGGGACACCTCCTACAATGAGCAGTTCTTC. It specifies CASAPDRDTSYNEQFF.

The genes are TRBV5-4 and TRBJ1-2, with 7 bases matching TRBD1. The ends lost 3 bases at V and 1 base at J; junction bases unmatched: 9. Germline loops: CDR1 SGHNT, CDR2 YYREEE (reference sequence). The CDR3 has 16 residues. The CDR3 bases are TGTGCCAGCAGCTCGTTGACAGGGCTGAGTAACTATGGCTACACCTTC. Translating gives CASSSLTGLSNYGYTF.

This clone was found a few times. The chain's CDR3 is CASSSTMNTEAFF. CDR3 DNA: TGTGCCAGCAGTTCGACAATGAACACTGAAGCTTTCTTT. V gene TRBV28 combines with J gene TRBJ1-1; D not resolved. Trimming pared 4 bases from V and 0 bases from J, leaving 6 bases between. Germline CDR1 and CDR2: MDHEN and SYDVKM. This CDR3 is built from 13 residues.

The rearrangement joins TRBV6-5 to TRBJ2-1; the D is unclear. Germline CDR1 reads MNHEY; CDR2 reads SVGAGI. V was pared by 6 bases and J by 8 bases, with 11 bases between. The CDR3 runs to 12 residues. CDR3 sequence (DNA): TGTGCCAGCAGGGCTAGGAACCATGAGCAGTTCTTC. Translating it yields CASRARNHEQFF.

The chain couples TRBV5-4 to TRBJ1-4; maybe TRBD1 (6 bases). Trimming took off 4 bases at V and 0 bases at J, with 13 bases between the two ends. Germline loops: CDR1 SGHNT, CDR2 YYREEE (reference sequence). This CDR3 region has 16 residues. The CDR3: CASSQGHSATNEKLFF. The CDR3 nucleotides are TGTGCCAGCAGCCAGGGACACTCCGCAACTAATGAAAAACTGTTTTTT.

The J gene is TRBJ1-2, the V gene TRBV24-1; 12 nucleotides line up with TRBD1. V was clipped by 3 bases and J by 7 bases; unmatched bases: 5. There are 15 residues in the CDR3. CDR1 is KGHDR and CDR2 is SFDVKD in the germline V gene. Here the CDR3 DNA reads TGTGCCACCAGTGATGGGACAGGGGGCAGGTTTGGCTACACCTTC. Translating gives CATSDGTGGRFGYTF.

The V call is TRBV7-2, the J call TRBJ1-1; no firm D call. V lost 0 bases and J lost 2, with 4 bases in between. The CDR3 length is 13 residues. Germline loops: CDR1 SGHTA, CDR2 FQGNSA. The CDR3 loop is CASSLARNTEAFF. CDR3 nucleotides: TGTGCCAGCAGCTTAGCCAGAAACACTGAAGCTTTCTTT.

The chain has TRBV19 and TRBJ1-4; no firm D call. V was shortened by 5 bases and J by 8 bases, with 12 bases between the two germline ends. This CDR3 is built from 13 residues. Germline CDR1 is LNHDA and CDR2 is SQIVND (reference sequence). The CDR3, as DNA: TGTGCCAGTAGTTCCACAATCGGGGAAAAACTGTTTTTT. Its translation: CASSSTIGEKLFF.

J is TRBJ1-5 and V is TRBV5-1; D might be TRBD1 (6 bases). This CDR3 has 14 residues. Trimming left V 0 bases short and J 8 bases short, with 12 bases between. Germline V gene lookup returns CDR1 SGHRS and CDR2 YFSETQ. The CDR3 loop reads CASSLAGKGEPQHF. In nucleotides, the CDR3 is TGCGCCAGCAGCTTGGCGGGCAAGGGGGAGCCCCAGCATTTT.

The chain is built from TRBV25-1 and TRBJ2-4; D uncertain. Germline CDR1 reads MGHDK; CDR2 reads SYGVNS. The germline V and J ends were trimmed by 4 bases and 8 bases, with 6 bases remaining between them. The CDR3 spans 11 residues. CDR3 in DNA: TGTGCCAGCAGTGGTCAGTACATTCAGTACTTC. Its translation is CASSGQYIQYF.

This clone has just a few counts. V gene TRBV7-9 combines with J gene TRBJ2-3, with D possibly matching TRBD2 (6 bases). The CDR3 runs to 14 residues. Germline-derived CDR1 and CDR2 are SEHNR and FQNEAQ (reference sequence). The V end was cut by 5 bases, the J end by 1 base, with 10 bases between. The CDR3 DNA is TGTGCCAGCAGCGGGGGGTCGGGCACAGATACGCAGTATTTT. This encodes CASSGGSGTDTQYF.

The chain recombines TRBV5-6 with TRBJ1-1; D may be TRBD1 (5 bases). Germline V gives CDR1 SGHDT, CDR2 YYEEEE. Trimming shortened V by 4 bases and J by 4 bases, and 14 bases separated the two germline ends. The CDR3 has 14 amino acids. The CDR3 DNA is TGTGCCAGCAGCCTTTTGGACACGCTCACTGAAGCTTTCTTT. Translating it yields CASSLLDTLTEAFF. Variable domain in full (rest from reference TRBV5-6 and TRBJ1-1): DAGVTQSPTHLIKTRGQQVTLRCSPKSGHDTVSWYQQALGQGPQFIFQYYEEEERQRGNFPDRFSGHQFPNYSSELNVNALLLGDSALYLCASSLLDTLTEAFFGQGTRLTVV.

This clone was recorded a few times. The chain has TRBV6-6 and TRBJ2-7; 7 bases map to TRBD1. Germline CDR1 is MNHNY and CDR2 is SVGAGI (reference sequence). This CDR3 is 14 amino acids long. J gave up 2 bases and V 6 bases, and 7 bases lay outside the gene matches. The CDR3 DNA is TGTGCCAGCAGCTATTCCGGGACAGCCTACGAGCAGTACTTC. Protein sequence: CASSYSGTAYEQYF.

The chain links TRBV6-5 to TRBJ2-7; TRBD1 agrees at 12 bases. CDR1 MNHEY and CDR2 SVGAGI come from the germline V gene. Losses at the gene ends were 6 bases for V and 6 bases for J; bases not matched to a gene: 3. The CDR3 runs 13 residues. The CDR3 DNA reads TGTGCCAGCAGAGGGACAGGGGGCCCCGAGCAGTACTTC. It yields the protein CASRGTGGPEQYF.

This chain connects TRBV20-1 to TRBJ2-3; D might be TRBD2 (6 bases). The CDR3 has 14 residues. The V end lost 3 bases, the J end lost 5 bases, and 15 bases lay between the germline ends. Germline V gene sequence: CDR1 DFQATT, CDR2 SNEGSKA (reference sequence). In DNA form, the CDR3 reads TGCAGTGCTAGTTCCCGCCGGGAGAGAGATACGCAGTATTTT. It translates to CSASSRRERDTQYF.

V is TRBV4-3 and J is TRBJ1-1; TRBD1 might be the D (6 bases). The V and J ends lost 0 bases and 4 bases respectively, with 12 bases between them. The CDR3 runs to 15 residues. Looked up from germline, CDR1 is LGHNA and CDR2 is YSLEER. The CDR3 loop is CASSQDRTGLTEAFF. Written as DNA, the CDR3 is TGCGCCAGCAGCCAAGATAGAACAGGGCTCACTGAAGCTTTCTTT.

CDR3 sequence reads: CASSEARSSGNTIYF. The CDR3 coding sequence is TGTGCCAGCAGTGAAGCGCGGAGCTCTGGAAACACCATATATTTT. J is TRBJ1-3 and V is TRBV2; D call uncertain. The ends were cut back, 0 bases at V and 0 bases at J, with 6 bases in the middle. Germline V gene lookup returns CDR1 SNHLY and CDR2 FYNNEI. This CDR3 region has 15 residues. The full variable domain, completed using reference TRBV2 and TRBJ1-3, is EPEVTQTPSHQVTQMGQEVILRCVPISNHLYFYWYRQILGQKVEFLVSFYNNEISEKSEIFDDQFSVERPDGSNFTLKIRSTKLEDSAMYFCASSEARSSGNTIYFGEGSWLTVV.

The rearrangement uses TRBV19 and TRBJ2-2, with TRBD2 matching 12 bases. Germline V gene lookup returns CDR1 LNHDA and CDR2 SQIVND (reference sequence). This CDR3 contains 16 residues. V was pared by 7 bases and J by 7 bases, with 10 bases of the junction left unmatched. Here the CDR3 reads CASTPSSGRADGELFF. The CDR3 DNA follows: TGTGCCAGTACCCCCTCTAGCGGGAGGGCCGACGGGGAGCTGTTTTTT. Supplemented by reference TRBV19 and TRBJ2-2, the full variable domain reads DGGITQSPKYLFRKEGQNVTLSCEQNLNHDAMYWYRQDPGQGLRLIYYSQIVNDFQKGDIAEGYSVSREKKESFPLTVTSAQKNPTAFYLCASTPSSGRADGELFFGEGSRLTVL.

The CDR3 DNA follows: TGTGCCAGCAGTGCAGCACTCCGGGACAGGGGTAAGGGTGAGCAGTTCTTC. As protein: CASSAALRDRGKGEQFF. The J gene is TRBJ2-1, the V gene TRBV27, with 10 bases aligning to TRBD1. J lost 9 bases, V lost 5 bases, and 16 bases had no gene match. Germline-derived CDR1 and CDR2 are MNHEY and SMNVEV (reference sequence). This CDR3 has 17 amino acids.